The clone carrying this T cell receptor (beta chain) has a single count. Its antigen is as yet unknown. This table comes from immunoSEQ multiplex PCR, and its TCRdb copy is limited to in-frame clones, with some not included. This sample has 40,000 to 50,000 clones, with approximately 88% found just once. This sample was included in a study of OX40 agonist ivuxolimab in advanced cancers. As for the study in general: Head and neck, renal cell, melanoma or hepatocellular carcinoma were the cancers that dose-escalation patients had.

Overall study results and limits: The 0.1-3.0 mg/kg partial responders had among the lowest clonal expansion. Among T cells, CD8+ cells averaged more expanded clones than CD4+ cells. Normalized T-cell clonal expansion was also low in some nonresponders.

The germline CDR1 and CDR2 sequences are SGHNT and YYREEE (reference sequence). This CDR3 region has 12 residues. The V end was cut by 5 bases, the J end by 2 bases, with 5 bases between. The clonotype originates from an adult with an advanced solid tumor such as melanoma, head and neck, liver or kidney cancer. Here the sequenced sample was CD4+ or CD8+ T cells sorted from blood, taken in a trial of the OX40 agonist ivuxolimab. The chain combines TRBV5-4 with TRBJ1-5; D gene ambiguous. Written as DNA, the CDR3 is TGTGCCAGCAGGTACGGCAATCAGCCCCAGCATTTT. This encodes CASRYGNQPQHF. The whole variable domain, filled in from reference TRBV5-4 and TRBJ1-5, reads ETGVTQSPTHLIKTRGQQVTLRCSSQSGHNTVSWYQQALGQGPQFIFQYYREEENGRGNFPPRFSGLQFPNYSSELNVNALELDDSALYLCASRYGNQPQHFGDGTRLSIL.